The T cell receptor beta chain under discussion was sequenced for a study of post-analysis software for immune sequencing data. As for the study in general: The disease courses spanned relapsing-remitting, secondary progressive and progressive-relapsing forms of multiple sclerosis.

A word on this clonotype: What it recognizes is unknown.

Study-level points and caveats: Patients used about 5 TRBV segments, including TRBV5-6, TRBV5-1 and TRBV20-1, more often than controls. Patients with multiple sclerosis recorded significantly lower normalized Chao1 diversity than controls, the study found.

Unique molecular identifiers were built into the TCR beta cDNA libraries. TCRdb fed the PCR reads into MiXCR, producing one record per CDR3 protein. The table shows more than 500,000 distinct CDR3 sequences, with roughly 34% occurring only once. The CDR3 length is 13 residues. V was trimmed by 4 bases and J by 2 bases, leaving 11 bases between them. Per germline, CDR1 SQVTM and CDR2 ANQGSEA. Sequencing was carried out using blood. This rearrangement joins TRBV29-1 to TRBJ1-2; D is unclear. This TCR derives from a girl aged 2 to 17 with multiple sclerosis. For the CDR3, the DNA is TGCAGCGTTGTTAACGGGGTAAACTATGGCTACACCTTC. Protein product: CSVVNGVNYGYTF.